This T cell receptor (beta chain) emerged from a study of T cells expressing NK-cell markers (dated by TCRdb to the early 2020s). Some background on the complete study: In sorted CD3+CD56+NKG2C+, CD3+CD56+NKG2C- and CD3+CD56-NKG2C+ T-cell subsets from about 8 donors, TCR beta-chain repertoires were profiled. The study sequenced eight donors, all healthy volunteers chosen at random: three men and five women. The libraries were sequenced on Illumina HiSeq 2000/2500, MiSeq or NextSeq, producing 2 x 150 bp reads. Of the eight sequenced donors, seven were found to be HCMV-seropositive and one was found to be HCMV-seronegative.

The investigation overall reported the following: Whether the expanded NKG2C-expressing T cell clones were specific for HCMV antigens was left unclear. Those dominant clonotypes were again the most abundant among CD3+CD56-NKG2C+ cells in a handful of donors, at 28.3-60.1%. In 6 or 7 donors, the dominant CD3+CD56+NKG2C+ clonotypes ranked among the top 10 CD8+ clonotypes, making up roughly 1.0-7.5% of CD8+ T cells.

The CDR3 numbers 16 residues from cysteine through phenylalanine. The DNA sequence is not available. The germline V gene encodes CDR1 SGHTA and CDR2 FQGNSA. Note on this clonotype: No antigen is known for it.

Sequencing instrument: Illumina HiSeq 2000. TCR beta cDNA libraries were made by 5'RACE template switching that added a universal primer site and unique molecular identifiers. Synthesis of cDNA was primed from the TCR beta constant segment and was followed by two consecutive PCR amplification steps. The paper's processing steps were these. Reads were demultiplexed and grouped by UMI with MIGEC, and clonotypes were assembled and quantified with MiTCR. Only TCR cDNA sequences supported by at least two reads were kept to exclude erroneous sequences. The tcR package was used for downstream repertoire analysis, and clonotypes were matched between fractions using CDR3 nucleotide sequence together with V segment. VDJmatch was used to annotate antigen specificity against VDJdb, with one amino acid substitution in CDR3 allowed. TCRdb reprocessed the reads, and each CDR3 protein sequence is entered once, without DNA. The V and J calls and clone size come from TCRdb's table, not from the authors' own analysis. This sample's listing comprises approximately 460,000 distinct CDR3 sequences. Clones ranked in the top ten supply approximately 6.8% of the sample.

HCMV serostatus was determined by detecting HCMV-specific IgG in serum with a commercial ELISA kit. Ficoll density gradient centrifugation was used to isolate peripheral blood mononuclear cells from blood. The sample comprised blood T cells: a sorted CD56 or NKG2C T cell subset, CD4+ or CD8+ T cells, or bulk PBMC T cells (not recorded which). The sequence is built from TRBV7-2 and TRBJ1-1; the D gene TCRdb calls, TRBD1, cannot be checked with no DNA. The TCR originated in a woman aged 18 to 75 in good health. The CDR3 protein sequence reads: CASSWGHRALNTEAFF.